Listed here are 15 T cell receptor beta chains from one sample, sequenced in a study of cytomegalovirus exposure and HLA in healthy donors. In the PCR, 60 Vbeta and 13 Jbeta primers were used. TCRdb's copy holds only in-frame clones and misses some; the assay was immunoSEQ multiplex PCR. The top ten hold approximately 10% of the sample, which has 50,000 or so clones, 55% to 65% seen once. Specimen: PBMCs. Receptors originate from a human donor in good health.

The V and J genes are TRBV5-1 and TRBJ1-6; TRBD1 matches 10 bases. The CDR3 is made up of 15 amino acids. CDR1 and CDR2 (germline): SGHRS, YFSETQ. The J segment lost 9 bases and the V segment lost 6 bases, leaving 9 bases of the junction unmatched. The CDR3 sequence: CASKPGGQGTSPLHF. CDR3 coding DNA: TGCGCCAGCAAACCCGGGGGACAGGGGACTTCACCCCTCCACTTT.

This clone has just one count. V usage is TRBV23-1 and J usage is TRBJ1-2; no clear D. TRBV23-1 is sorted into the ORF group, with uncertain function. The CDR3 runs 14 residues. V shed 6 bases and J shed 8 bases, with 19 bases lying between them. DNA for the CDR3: TGCGCCAGCAGGCCCCTTGAGGAGGGTAGGGGCTACACCTTC. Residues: CASRPLEEGRGYTF.

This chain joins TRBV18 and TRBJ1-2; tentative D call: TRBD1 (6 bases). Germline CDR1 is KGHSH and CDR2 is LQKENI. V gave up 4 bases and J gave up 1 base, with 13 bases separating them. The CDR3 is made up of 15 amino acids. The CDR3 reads CASSRQAAGNYGYTF. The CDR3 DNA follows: TGTGCCAGCTCACGACAGGCGGCGGGTAACTATGGCTACACCTTC.

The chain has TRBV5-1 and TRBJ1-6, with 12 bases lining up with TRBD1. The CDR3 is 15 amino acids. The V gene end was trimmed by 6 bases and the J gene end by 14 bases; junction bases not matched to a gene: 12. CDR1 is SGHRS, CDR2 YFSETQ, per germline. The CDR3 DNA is TGCGCCAGCACCCAGGGACAGGGGGCCGCCTCCACCCTCCACTTT. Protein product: CASTQGQGAASTLHF.

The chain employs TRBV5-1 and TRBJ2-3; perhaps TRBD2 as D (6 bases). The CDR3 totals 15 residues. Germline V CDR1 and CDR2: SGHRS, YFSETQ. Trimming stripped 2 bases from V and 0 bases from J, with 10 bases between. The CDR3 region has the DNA TGCGCCAGCAGCTTCGGGCGGGGTAGCACAGATACGCAGTATTTT. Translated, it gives CASSFGRGSTDTQYF.

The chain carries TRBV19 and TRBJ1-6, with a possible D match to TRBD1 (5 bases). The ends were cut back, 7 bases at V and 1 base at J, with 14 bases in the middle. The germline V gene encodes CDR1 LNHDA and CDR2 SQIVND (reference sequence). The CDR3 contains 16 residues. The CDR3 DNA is TGTGCCAGTACCCAAGGGGCGGCGTCCTATAATTCACCCCTCCACTTT. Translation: CASTQGAASYNSPLHF.

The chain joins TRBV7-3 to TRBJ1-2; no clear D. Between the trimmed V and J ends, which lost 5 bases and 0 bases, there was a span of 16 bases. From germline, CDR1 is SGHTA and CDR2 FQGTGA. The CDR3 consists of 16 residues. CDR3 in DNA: TGTGCCAGCAGCCCCCTCATTCGCGAAGCTAACTATGGCTACACCTTC. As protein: CASSPLIREANYGYTF.

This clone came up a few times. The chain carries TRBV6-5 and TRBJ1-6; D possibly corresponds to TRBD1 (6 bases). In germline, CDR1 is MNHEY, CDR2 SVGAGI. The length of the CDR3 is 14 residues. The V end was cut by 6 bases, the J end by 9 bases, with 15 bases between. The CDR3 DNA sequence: TGTGCCAGCAGCCGGGACACTAGTTCTTCACCCCTCCACTTT. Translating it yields CASSRDTSSSPLHF.

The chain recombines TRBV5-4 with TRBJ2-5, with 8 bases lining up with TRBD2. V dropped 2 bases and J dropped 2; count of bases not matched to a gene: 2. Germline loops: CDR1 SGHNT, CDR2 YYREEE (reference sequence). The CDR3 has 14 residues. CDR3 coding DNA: TGTGCCAGCAGCTTCAGCGGGGGACAAGAGACCCAGTACTTC. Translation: CASSFSGGQETQYF.

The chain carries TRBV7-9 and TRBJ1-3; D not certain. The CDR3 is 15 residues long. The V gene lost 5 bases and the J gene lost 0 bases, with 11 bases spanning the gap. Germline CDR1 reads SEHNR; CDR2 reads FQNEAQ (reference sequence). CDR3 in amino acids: CASSAYSVSGNTIYF. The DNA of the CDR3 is TGTGCCAGCAGCGCGTACAGTGTCTCTGGAAACACCATATATTTT.

The chain's CDR3 is CASQGLAGSNEQFF. Here the CDR3 DNA reads TGTGCCAGTCAGGGACTAGCGGGGAGCAATGAGCAGTTCTTC. The V call is TRBV6-5, the J call TRBJ2-1, with TRBD2 identical over 13 bases. The CDR3 is made up of 14 amino acids. J was trimmed by 6 bases and V by 9 bases; bases with no gene match: 5. Germline CDR1 MNHEY, CDR2 SVGAGI.

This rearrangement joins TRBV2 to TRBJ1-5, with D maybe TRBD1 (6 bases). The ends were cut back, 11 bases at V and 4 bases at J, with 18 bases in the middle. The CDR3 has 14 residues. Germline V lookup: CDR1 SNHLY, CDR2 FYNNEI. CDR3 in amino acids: CASLERGGNQPQHF. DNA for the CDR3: TGTGCCTCTCTGGAGAGAGGGGGAAATCAGCCCCAGCATTTT.

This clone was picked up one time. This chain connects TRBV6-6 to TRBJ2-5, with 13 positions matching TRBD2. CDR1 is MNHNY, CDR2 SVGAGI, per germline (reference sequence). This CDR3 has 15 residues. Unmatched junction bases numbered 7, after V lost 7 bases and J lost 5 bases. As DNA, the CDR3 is TGTGCCAGCACTCACGGGACTAGCGGGGAGGAGACCCAGTACTTC. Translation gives CASTHGTSGEETQYF.

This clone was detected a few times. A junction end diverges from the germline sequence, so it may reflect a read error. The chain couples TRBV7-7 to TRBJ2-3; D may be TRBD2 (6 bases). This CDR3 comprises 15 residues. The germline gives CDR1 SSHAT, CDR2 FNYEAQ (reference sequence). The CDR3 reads CASSLDGGSTDTQYF. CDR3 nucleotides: TGTGCTAGCAGCTTAGACGGGGGAAGCACAGATACGCAGTATTTT.

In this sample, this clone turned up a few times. CDR3 loop: CASSGGGGKGYTF. CDR3 bases: TGTGCCAGCAGCGGTGGGGGAGGTAAAGGCTACACCTTC. The chain couples TRBV7-8 to TRBJ1-2; a weak D match, TRBD1 (5 bases). Trimming pared 5 bases from V and 8 bases from J, leaving 15 bases between. The CDR3 covers 13 residues. Germline assignment: CDR1 SGHVS and CDR2 FQNEAQ.